Many counts were recorded for the clone carrying this T cell receptor (beta chain). The antigen remains unidentified. Germline values: CDR1 KGHSH, CDR2 LQKENI. The CDR3 loop spans 15 amino acids. V was cut by 3 bases and J by 1 base, with 12 bases left in between. The data derive from a study of T cells in Graves' hyperthyroidism and ophthalmopathy. The study's findings and limits: Ophthalmopathy and stable hyperthyroidism were told apart by a 13 V-J model.

PBMCs came from about 10 ml fresh peripheral blood. Authors of the study amplified TCR beta CDR3 regions from RNA transcripts. Using the HTBI primer set, a first-round RT-PCR was run on the TCR CDR3. From the multiplex PCR reads, TCRdb called clonotypes with MiXCR, one entry per CDR3 protein. The repertoire includes around 340,000 distinct CDR3 sequences, 15% to 20% of them detected once, and under 55% sits in the top ten. The source of this sequence is a woman in her fifties or sixties with Graves' hyperthyroidism. The sequencing sample was made of blood. The rearrangement uses TRBV18 and TRBJ1-1; D remains ambiguous. Written as DNA, the CDR3 is TGTGCCAGCTCACCTTCGCACGGGGAGAACACTGAAGCTTTCTTT. It translates to CASSPSHGENTEAFF.